This TCR beta chain originates from a study of T cell repertoires in cytomegalovirus infection. V was trimmed by 1 base and J by 8 bases, leaving 12 bases between them. CDR1 SGHDN and CDR2 FVKESK come from the germline V gene. The CDR3 spans 14 residues. General observations from the study: The ex vivo response was dominated by HLA-C-restricted CMV-specific TCR beta clonotypes. People with CMV and the relevant HLA were identified by cumulative public TCR beta family frequency.

Via MiXCR, TCRdb re-called the reads, giving one row per CDR3 protein. The data hold approximately 89,000 distinct CDR3 sequences, with over 25% observed a single time. On this clonotype: Its antigen is not identified.

The rearrangement links TRBV14 to TRBJ2-1, with D possibly matching TRBD1 (5 bases). The specimen was CD8+ T cells from cultured PBMCs, collected from culture after CMV antigen stimulation. The sequence derives from a human donor in good health (CMV status not recorded). Some clones in this sample may be carry-over from other donors' samples. CDR3 residues: CASSQVGRVDEQFF. The CDR3 coding sequence is TGTGCCAGCAGCCAAGTTGGCAGGGTTGATGAGCAGTTCTTC.